This T cell receptor beta chain was identified in a study of long-term antiretroviral therapy in people with HIV. V was shortened by 0 bases and J by 10 bases, with 12 bases between the two germline ends. The CDR3 is 12 amino acids. CDR1 is GTSNPN and CDR2 is SVGIG in the germline V gene (reference sequence). Donors needed at least one pre-ART PBMC sample plus at least two post-ART samples. The authors ran the immunoSEQ assay, v3.0, at survey level. Clones were sequenced by immunoSEQ multiplex PCR, and TCRdb holds only the in-frame ones, with some missing. Among about 21,000 clones listed, around 80% were seen once. Findings and limits, study-wide: Spans of CDR3 length were tighter for HIV repertoires than for controls. Investigators report no available data on ART adherence, viral resistance or therapy changes. Despite increasing after ART, diversity remained lower than that of transplant donor controls.

Turning to this clone: What it binds is not known.

This clonotype was sampled from a woman aged 45 to 65 with HIV. The source material was unsorted PBMCs, sampled 1.9 years after starting antiretroviral therapy. The V call is TRBV30, the J call TRBJ1-2, with no clear D. In DNA form, the CDR3 reads TGTGCCTGGAGTGTTGGCAGTGGGCCCTACACCTTC. Translating it yields CAWSVGSGPYTF.